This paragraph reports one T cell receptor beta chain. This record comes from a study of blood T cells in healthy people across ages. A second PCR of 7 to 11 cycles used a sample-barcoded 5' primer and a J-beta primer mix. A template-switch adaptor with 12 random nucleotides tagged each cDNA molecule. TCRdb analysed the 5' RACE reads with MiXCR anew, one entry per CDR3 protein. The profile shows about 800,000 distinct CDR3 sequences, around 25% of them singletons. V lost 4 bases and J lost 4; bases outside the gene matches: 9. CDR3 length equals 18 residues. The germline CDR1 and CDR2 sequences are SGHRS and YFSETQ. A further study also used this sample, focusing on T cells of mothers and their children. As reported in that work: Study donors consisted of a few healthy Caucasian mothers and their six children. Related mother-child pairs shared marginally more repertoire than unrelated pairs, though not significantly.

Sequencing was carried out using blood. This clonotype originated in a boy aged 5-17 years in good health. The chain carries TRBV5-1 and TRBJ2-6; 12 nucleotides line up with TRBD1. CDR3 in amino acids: CASSAGTGGVLGANVLTF. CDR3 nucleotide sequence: TGCGCCAGCAGCGCCGGGACAGGGGGCGTCTTAGGGGCCAACGTCCTGACTTTC.